This entry lists 20 T cell receptor beta chains sequenced from one sample in a study of T cell changes during pregnancy in multiple sclerosis. Assay: immunoSEQ multiplex PCR; the TCRdb copy retains only in-frame clones and omits some. The sample contains tens of thousands of clones, 85% to 95% of which appear only once. Sequenced here: peripheral blood, sampled in the third trimester of pregnancy. The receptors stem from a female donor in good health, enrolled as a control in a pregnancy study.

V usage is TRBV7-9 and J usage is TRBJ2-1; TRBD2 matches 7 bases. The germline V gene has CDR1 SEHNR and CDR2 FQNEAQ (reference sequence). The CDR3 sequence is 15 residues long. V lost 4 bases and J lost 7; bases outside the gene matches: 10. As DNA, the CDR3 is TGTGCCAGCAGCTCCCTCCGTGGGAGGGGAAATGAGCAGTTCTTC. Amino acid sequence: CASSSLRGRGNEQFF.

This sequence joins TRBV6-1 and TRBJ2-1, with TRBD2 as a possible D gene (5 bases). Trimming left V 3 bases short and J 0 bases short, with 15 bases between. The CDR3 spans 17 residues. Germline V gene data show CDR1 as MNHNS and CDR2 as SASEGT. CDR3 protein: CASSDIGRGSSYNEQFF. DNA for the CDR3: TGTGCCAGCAGTGATATTGGTCGGGGAAGCTCCTACAATGAGCAGTTCTTC.

CDR3 nucleotide sequence: TGCGCCAGCAAATTTCTAGCGGGAAACACAGATACGCAGTATTTT. Its protein is CASKFLAGNTDTQYF. The rearrangement uses TRBV5-1 and TRBJ2-3, with 9 nucleotides matching TRBD2. This CDR3 comprises 15 residues. Looked up from germline, CDR1 is SGHRS and CDR2 is YFSETQ. The ends lost 6 bases at V and 2 bases at J; junction bases unmatched: 7.

The chain is built from TRBV4-2 and TRBJ2-1, with 8 bases matching TRBD2. The germline CDR1 and CDR2 sequences are LGHNA and YNFKEQ. V dropped 4 bases and J dropped 7; count of bases not matched to a gene: 6. This CDR3 region has 14 residues. In nucleotides, the CDR3 is TGTGCCAGCAGCCCCGGGGGGGCTATTAATGAGCAGTTCTTC. It is translated as CASSPGGAINEQFF.

The chain is built from TRBV15 and TRBJ2-2, with 8 bases that match TRBD1. Germline V gene sequence: CDR1 LNHNV, CDR2 YYDKDF (reference sequence). The CDR3 runs to 15 residues. V lost 0 bases, J lost 6 bases, and 3 bases stayed unmatched. CDR3 sequence (DNA): TGTGCCACCAGCAGAGACCCCAGGGGGCCCGGGGAGCTGTTTTTT. Residues: CATSRDPRGPGELFF. The full variable domain, completed using reference TRBV15 and TRBJ2-2, is DAMVIQNPRYQVTQFGKPVTLSCSQTLNHNVMYWYQQKSSQAPKLLFHYYDKDFNNEADTPDNFQSRRPNTSFCFLDIRSPGLGDTAMYLCATSRDPRGPGELFFGEGSRLTVL.

This clone appeared once. The chain is built from TRBV10-3 and TRBJ2-7, with TRBD1 matching 9 bases. This CDR3 region has 14 residues. Per germline, CDR1 ENHRY and CDR2 SYGVKD. Losses at the gene ends were 2 bases for V and 3 bases for J; bases not matched to a gene: 2. CDR3: CAISEQTGGYEQYF. The CDR3 DNA reads TGTGCCATCAGTGAGCAGACAGGGGGCTACGAGCAGTACTTC.

V gene TRBV11-2 combines with J gene TRBJ2-2, with D uncertain. Trimming removed 5 bases at V and 1 base at J, with 14 bases between. The CDR3 extends over 16 amino acids. From germline, CDR1 is SGHAT and CDR2 FQNNGV. CDR3 in amino acids: CASSPRLVQNTGELFF. The CDR3 region has the DNA TGTGCCAGCAGCCCAAGACTGGTACAGAACACCGGGGAGCTGTTTTTT.

The rearrangement links TRBV10-3 to TRBJ1-1; D unclear. CDR3 length: 15 residues. V lost 4 bases and J lost 1, with 13 bases in between. Germline V lookup: CDR1 ENHRY, CDR2 SYGVKD. CDR3 in amino acids: CAISAYESGNTEAFF. The DNA for the CDR3 is TGTGCCATCAGTGCCTACGAGTCGGGGAACACTGAAGCTTTCTTT.

This chain joins TRBV18 and TRBJ2-2; 8 nucleotides match TRBD2. The CDR3 consists of 15 residues. Unmatched junction bases numbered 3, after V lost 2 bases and J lost 4 bases. Per germline, CDR1 KGHSH and CDR2 LQKENI. CDR3 DNA sequence: TGTGCCAGCTCACCAGGACTAGCTGGCACCGGGGAGCTGTTTTTT. Translation: CASSPGLAGTGELFF.

The chain has TRBV28 and TRBJ2-7; 7 nucleotides align to TRBD2. Germline V lookup: CDR1 MDHEN, CDR2 SYDVKM. V lost 2 bases, J lost 3 bases, and 4 bases stayed unmatched. This CDR3 is 14 amino acids long. The CDR3 loop reads CASSLGGSGYEQYF. CDR3 sequence (DNA): TGTGCCAGCAGTTTAGGCGGGAGTGGCTACGAGCAGTACTTC.

This sequence joins TRBV10-1 and TRBJ2-7, with no clear D. V lost 1 base and J 0 bases, leaving 16 bases between the germline ends. Germline assignment: CDR1 WNHNN and CDR2 SYGVQD (reference sequence). The CDR3 is 17 amino acids. In DNA form, the CDR3 reads TGCGCCAGCAGTGAGTATTTTCCAGGCTTTAGCTCCTACGAGCAGTACTTC. Amino acid sequence: CASSEYFPGFSSYEQYF.

J is TRBJ1-1 and V is TRBV6-6, with D maybe TRBD1 (6 bases). CDR1 MNHNY and CDR2 SVGAGI come from the germline V gene (reference sequence). The germline V and J ends were trimmed by 0 bases and 4 bases, with 6 bases remaining between them. The CDR3 runs 13 residues. The CDR3 region has the DNA TGTGCCAGCAGTTACTCAGGGGGCACTGAAGCTTTCTTT. Translation gives CASSYSGGTEAFF.

The chain uses TRBV18 and TRBJ2-7; 7 bases are shared with TRBD1. Germline CDR1 is KGHSH and CDR2 is LQKENI. This CDR3 has 13 residues. The ends lost 3 bases at V and 3 bases at J; junction bases unmatched: 2. The CDR3 spells CASSPGQYYEQYF. The CDR3 coding sequence is TGTGCCAGCTCACCGGGACAGTACTACGAGCAGTACTTC.

This clone is a singleton in its sample. The V call is TRBV27, the J call TRBJ2-5, with D maybe TRBD1 (5 bases). The CDR3 spans 15 residues. CDR1 MNHEY and CDR2 SMNVEV come from the germline V gene (reference sequence). Trimming stripped 8 bases from V and 6 bases from J, with 22 bases between. CDR3 DNA: TGTGCCAGCCGGCCTACCAATCAGGGTCGTAAGACCCAGTACTTC. As protein: CASRPTNQGRKTQYF.

The V gene is TRBV28, the J gene TRBJ2-3; 8 bases align to TRBD1. J was trimmed by 8 bases and V by 9 bases; bases with no gene match: 10. The CDR3 runs to 13 residues. Germline-derived CDR1 and CDR2 are MDHEN and SYDVKM. The chain's CDR3 is CASWDRRKSTQYF. The DNA of the CDR3 is TGTGCCAGTTGGGACAGGAGAAAGTCTACGCAGTATTTT.

The V gene is TRBV9, the J gene TRBJ2-1, with D uncertain. In germline, CDR1 is SGDLS, CDR2 YYNGEE. The V end lost 0 bases, the J end lost 4 bases, and 11 bases lay between the germline ends. This CDR3 spans 15 amino acids. CDR3 amino acids: CASSVGWIGYNEQFF. In DNA, the CDR3 is TGTGCCAGCAGCGTAGGATGGATCGGGTACAATGAGCAGTTCTTC.

The rearrangement joins TRBV30 to TRBJ2-3; the match to TRBD1 covers 7 bases. Trimming removed 1 base from V and 2 bases from J; junction bases left unmatched: 3. The CDR3 is 14 amino acids. CDR1 and CDR2 from the germline V gene are GTSNPN and SVGIG (reference sequence). The CDR3 nucleotides read TGTGCCTGGAGTGGACAGGGAACCACAGATACGCAGTATTTT. Translated, it gives CAWSGQGTTDTQYF. The full variable domain, rest sourced from reference TRBV30 and TRBJ2-3, is SQTIHQWPATLVQPVGSPLSLECTVEGTSNPNLYWYRQAAGRGLQLLFYSVGIGQISSEVPQNLSASRPQDRQFILSSKKLLLSDSGFYLCAWSGQGTTDTQYFGPGTRLTVL.

The chain employs TRBV19 and TRBJ2-4, with TRBD1 matching over 9 bases. Germline V gene sequence: CDR1 LNHDA, CDR2 SQIVND (reference sequence). This CDR3 has 17 residues. V dropped 3 bases and J dropped 0; count of bases not matched to a gene: 6. The CDR3 nucleotides read TGTGCCAGTAGTATTACAGGGGGCTCCCTAGCCAAAAACATTCAGTACTTC. This translates into CASSITGGSLAKNIQYF.

This clone has more than one count but fewer than ten. In DNA, the CDR3 is TGTGCCAGCAGCTTAGGAACGGGCGGGAGATACTCCTACGAGCAGTACTTC. As protein: CASSLGTGGRYSYEQYF. The V gene is TRBV11-2, the J gene TRBJ2-7; TRBD2 matches 7 bases. Germline CDR1 and CDR2: SGHAT and FQNNGV. The length of the CDR3 is 17 residues. The V and J ends lost 1 base and 0 bases, in that order; junction bases with no gene match: 9.

V and J are TRBV7-8 and TRBJ2-7; 7 bases agree with TRBD2. The V gene's germline CDR1 is SGHVS and CDR2 FQNEAQ. The V segment lost 3 bases and the J segment 5 bases; nucleotides outside the gene matches: 4. The CDR3 consists of 13 residues. The CDR3 DNA follows: TGTGCCAGCAGCTTGGGGCTAGCGGACGAGCAGTACTTC. Its translation: CASSLGLADEQYF.